The 19 T cell receptor beta chains below were found in one sample sequenced in a study of T cell responses to AZD1222 COVID-19 vaccine. The method was immunoSEQ multiplex PCR; TCRdb's version includes in-frame clones alone and lacks a portion of them. The data show fewer than 90,000 clones, just over 90% seen once. The starting material was peripheral blood, obtained 28 days after the second AZD1222 dose. These receptors were collected from an adult who received the AZD1222 COVID-19 vaccine.

The rearrangement joins TRBV2 to TRBJ2-5; the D is unclear. Germline CDR1 SNHLY, CDR2 FYNNEI. The germline V and J ends were trimmed by 6 bases and 5 bases, with 10 bases remaining between them. This CDR3 spans 12 amino acids. The CDR3 spells CASRRTVETQYF. CDR3 DNA: TGTGCCAGCAGGCGAACAGTCGAGACCCAGTACTTC.

The chain combines TRBV5-1 with TRBJ2-7; D not certain. This CDR3 is built from 12 residues. V dropped 2 bases and J dropped 3 bases, with 6 bases sitting between them. Germline CDR1 is SGHRS and CDR2 is YFSETQ. CDR3 in amino acids: CASSFFGYEQYF. In DNA form, the CDR3 reads TGCGCCAGCAGCTTTTTTGGCTACGAGCAGTACTTC.

The rearrangement links TRBV19 to TRBJ1-2; D might be TRBD1 (6 bases). The CDR3 spans 15 residues. Trimming took off 5 bases at V and 7 bases at J, with 20 bases between the two ends. Germline assignment: CDR1 LNHDA and CDR2 SQIVND (reference sequence). In DNA, the CDR3 is TGTGCCAGTAGTCAACGGCACAGGGATGTCGGTGGCTACACCTTC. Residues: CASSQRHRDVGGYTF.

J is TRBJ2-3 and V is TRBV11-2; TRBD1 matches 7 bases. This CDR3 contains 17 residues. Germline lookup yields CDR1 SGHAT and CDR2 FQNNGV. J gave up 7 bases and V 4 bases, and 17 bases lay outside the gene matches. The CDR3 nucleotides read TGTGCCAGCAGCTCATCCCAGACAGGGCGGAATCGGAATACGCAGTATTTT. As protein: CASSSSQTGRNRNTQYF.

The chain couples TRBV10-3 to TRBJ1-1; weak D call: TRBD1 (5 bases). CDR1 is ENHRY, CDR2 SYGVKD, per germline. Trimming left V 6 bases short and J 7 bases short, with 9 bases between. The CDR3 loop spans 11 amino acids. CDR3 in amino acids: CAIRGTGEAFF. CDR3 in DNA: TGTGCCATCAGGGGGACGGGTGAAGCTTTCTTT.

The chain links TRBV20-1 to TRBJ1-1; tentatively, D is TRBD1 (5 bases). This CDR3 has 11 residues. Germline CDR1 DFQATT, CDR2 SNEGSKA (reference sequence). The ends were cut back, 6 bases at V and 10 bases at J, with 15 bases in the middle. The CDR3 bases are TGCAGTGCAAAAGGTGGGGGGAGAGCTTTCTTT. Protein sequence: CSAKGGGRAFF.

V usage is TRBV24-1 and J usage is TRBJ2-1; D is undetermined. CDR3 length: 11 residues. CDR1 is KGHDR and CDR2 is SFDVKD in the germline V gene. The V end was cut by 9 bases, the J end by 7 bases, with 9 bases between. As DNA, the CDR3 is TGTGCCACCGCCCGGAATAATGAGCAGTTCTTC. Residues: CATARNNEQFF.

This chain connects TRBV6-5 to TRBJ2-7; D might be TRBD1 (5 bases). This CDR3 comprises 14 residues. Deletions cut 4 bases from V and 4 bases from J, with 14 bases between. Germline V lookup: CDR1 MNHEY, CDR2 SVGAGI. The CDR3 DNA sequence: TGTGCCAGCAGTTCATGGACAAAGGGATACGAGCAGTACTTC. Translated: CASSSWTKGYEQYF.

The gene calls are TRBV27 and TRBJ1-2, with TRBD1 matching 10 bases. The germline CDR1 and CDR2 sequences are MNHEY and SMNVEV (reference sequence). The J segment lost 4 bases and the V segment lost 6 bases, leaving 5 bases of the junction unmatched. The CDR3 is made up of 14 amino acids. The CDR3 protein is CASRGTGAFYGYTF. The CDR3, as DNA: TGTGCCAGCAGAGGGACAGGGGCGTTCTATGGCTACACCTTC.

J is TRBJ1-2 and V is TRBV28; 8 nucleotides agree with TRBD1. The length of the CDR3 is 15 residues. The V segment lost 0 bases and the J segment 3 bases; nucleotides outside the gene matches: 3. Looked up from germline, CDR1 is MDHEN and CDR2 is SYDVKM. CDR3 region: CASSLWATGDYGYTF. The CDR3 DNA reads as TGTGCCAGCAGTTTATGGGCGACAGGGGACTATGGCTACACCTTC.

J is TRBJ2-7 and V is TRBV7-9; the D gene is possibly TRBD2 (6 bases). This CDR3 spans 13 amino acids. V was cut by 6 bases and J by 5 bases, with 14 bases left in between. Germline loops: CDR1 SEHNR, CDR2 FQNEAQ (reference sequence). The CDR3 nucleotides are TGTGCCAGCAGTTATGGGGGGTTAGACGAGCAGTACTTC. The encoded protein is CASSYGGLDEQYF.

The rearrangement joins TRBV6-5 to TRBJ1-3; unclear D gene. Germline V gene lookup returns CDR1 MNHEY and CDR2 SVGAGI. Trimming pared 6 bases from V and 1 base from J, leaving 13 bases between. There are 15 residues in the CDR3. CDR3 nucleotide sequence: TGTGCCAGCAGCCGGCTTATCGGATCTGGAAACACCATATATTTT. As protein: CASSRLIGSGNTIYF.

The chain has TRBV9 and TRBJ2-1; TRBD2 might be the D (5 bases). The V end was cut by 4 bases, the J end by 0 bases, with 17 bases between. The germline V gene has CDR1 SGDLS and CDR2 YYNGEE. CDR3 length: 17 amino acids. The CDR3 spells CASSLAGVGSSYNEQFF. DNA of the CDR3: TGTGCCAGCAGCCTGGCGGGCGTAGGAAGCTCCTACAATGAGCAGTTCTTC.

A single count supports this clone. V and J are TRBV30 and TRBJ1-1, with D unresolved. V was cut by 1 base and J by 1 base, with 4 bases left in between. CDR3 length equals 12 residues. Germline V gene lookup returns CDR1 GTSNPN and CDR2 SVGIG (reference sequence). CDR3 nucleotide sequence: TGTGCCTGGAGTGCTCCGAACACTGAAGCTTTCTTT. It specifies CAWSAPNTEAFF.

This sequence joins TRBV28 and TRBJ1-1; 9 bases map to TRBD1. CDR3 length: 14 amino acids. The ends lost 6 bases at V and 7 bases at J; junction bases unmatched: 9. CDR1 is MDHEN, CDR2 SYDVKM, per germline. CDR3 protein: CASSRTGGWGEAFF. DNA of the CDR3: TGTGCCAGCAGCCGAACAGGGGGCTGGGGTGAAGCTTTCTTT.

This clone was seen only once. The chain carries TRBV5-1 and TRBJ2-2; TRBD2 matches at 9 bases. The V segment lost 2 bases and the J segment 6 bases; nucleotides outside the gene matches: 5. The CDR3 consists of 15 residues. Germline CDR1 and CDR2: SGHRS and YFSETQ. The CDR3 loop reads CASSLELAGAGELFF. The CDR3 coding sequence is TGCGCCAGCAGCTTAGAACTAGCGGGCGCCGGGGAGCTGTTTTTT.

The rearrangement uses TRBV3-1 (or the pseudogene TRBV3-2) and TRBJ1-6, with 7 positions matching TRBD1. The CDR3 runs 15 residues. V lost 3 bases, J lost 10 bases, and 9 bases stayed unmatched. The germline CDR1 and CDR2 sequences are LGHDT and YNNKEL (reference sequence). The CDR3 region has the DNA TGTGCCAGCAGCCAGGGAACAGGGGCAAAATCACCCCTCCACTTT. It specifies CASSQGTGAKSPLHF.

V gene TRBV19 combines with J gene TRBJ1-3, with TRBD1 matching over 7 bases. The CDR3 has 14 amino acids. With V trimmed by 4 bases and J by 7 bases, 7 bases remained unmatched. Germline V lookup: CDR1 LNHDA, CDR2 SQIVND (reference sequence). CDR3 sequence: CASSRTDRHNTIYF. The CDR3 DNA reads as TGTGCCAGTAGTAGAACGGACAGGCATAACACCATATATTTT.

This sequence joins TRBV14 and TRBJ1-5; D may be TRBD1 (6 bases). This CDR3 spans 16 amino acids. The germline gives CDR1 SGHDN, CDR2 FVKESK. Between the trimmed V and J ends, which lost 1 base and 5 bases, there was a span of 15 bases. The CDR3 loop reads CASSQAHTGSDQPQHF. CDR3 sequence (DNA): TGTGCCAGCAGCCAAGCCCACACAGGGTCGGATCAGCCCCAGCATTTT.